The 21 T cell receptor beta chains in this list originate from one sample, sequenced in a study of CD8+CD57+ T cells in acquired aplastic anemia. CDR3 and TCR beta VDJ profiling relied on genomic DNA as the template. Via MiXCR, TCRdb re-called the reads, giving one row per CDR3 protein. The table records about 400,000 distinct CDR3 sequences, 55% to 70% of them present only once. Sequenced material: sorted CD4+, CD8+, or CD8+CD57+ T cells (not recorded which) from PBMCs. Every receptor here comes from a human donor in good health, serving as a control.

This clonotype has a count of ten or more. This sequence joins TRBV7-9 and TRBJ2-7; D uncertain. The CDR3 loop spans 15 amino acids. Trimming took 1 base from V and 5 from J, leaving 15 bases between them. The V gene's germline CDR1 is SEHNR and CDR2 FQNEAQ (reference sequence). CDR3 residues: CASSLGRVESNEQYF. As DNA, the CDR3 is TGTGCCAGCAGCTTAGGTAGGGTCGAAAGCAACGAGCAGTACTTC.

Worth noting for this clonotype: In this CDR3 the conserved last residue, phenylalanine or tryptophan, is missing, so a read error is likely. Because the CDR3's place on the DNA is in doubt, the DNA is left out and the CDR3 is given as listed by TCRdb. J is TRBJ2-3 and V is TRBV19; TRBD1 is the table's D call and was not checked against the DNA. Ends included, the CDR3 has 15 residues. The germline gives CDR1 LNHDA, CDR2 SQIVND (reference sequence). CDR3 residues: CASSILGRAISPSIL.

With regard to this clonotype: It is likely a read error, because the conserved phenylalanine at the end of the CDR3 is missing. Because the CDR3's place on the DNA is in doubt, the DNA is left out and the CDR3 is given as listed by TCRdb. The chain combines TRBV7-2 with TRBJ2-5; the table calls TRBD1, which could not be checked here. From germline, CDR1 is SGHTA and CDR2 FQGNSA. The CDR3 spans 13 residues, counting both ends. This CDR3 is CASSNAGGEPHHY.

A few counts support this clonotype. The chain uses TRBV24-1 and TRBJ2-5, with TRBD1 identical over 7 bases. CDR3 size: 13 residues. The germline V gene encodes CDR1 KGHDR and CDR2 SFDVKD. Trimming removed 9 bases from V and 1 base from J; junction bases left unmatched: 4. For the CDR3, the DNA is TGTGCCACCGGACAGGAGGCCCAAGAGACCCAGTACTTC. Its translation: CATGQEAQETQYF.

Of note for this clonotype: Mismatch with germline at one junction end may stem from a read error. The chain recombines TRBV20-1 with TRBJ2-1; unclear D gene. Germline V lookup: CDR1 DFQATT, CDR2 SNEGSKA (reference sequence). CDR3 length: 13 residues. The CDR3: CSARDRLYNKQFF. CDR3 coding DNA: TGCAGTGCTAGAGATCGTCTATACAATAAGCAGTTCTTC.

The chain employs TRBV7-2 and TRBJ2-1; the match to TRBD1 covers 7 bases. The J call may not be correct, given that the DNA end is closer to TRBJ2-5. The CDR3 runs to 14 residues. From germline, CDR1 is SGHTA and CDR2 FQGNSA. The CDR3 reads CASSFQQGSDAQYF. For the CDR3, the DNA is TGTGCCAGCAGCTTTCAACAGGGGTCGGATGCCCAGTACTTC.

The CDR3 DNA reads as TGTGCCAGCAGCGTGCGACAGGGGGCGAGTAATTCACCCCTCCACTTT. Translation: CASSVRQGASNSPLHF. The V call is TRBV9, the J call TRBJ1-6, with 10 bases lining up with TRBD1. CDR3 length: 16 residues. Germline V gene data show CDR1 as SGDLS and CDR2 as YYNGEE. V lost 2 bases, J lost 6 bases, and 5 bases stayed unmatched.

A word on this clonotype: The junction and the germline gene differ at one end; a read error may be behind it. The CDR3 DNA reads TGTGCCATTAGTGTGTCGGGGAACAATCAGCCCCAGCATTTT. This codes for CAISVSGNNQPQHF. The V and J genes are TRBV19 and TRBJ1-5; unclear D gene. The CDR3 length is 14 residues. The germline gives CDR1 LNHDA, CDR2 SQIVND (reference sequence).

The genes are TRBV25-1 and TRBJ1-2, with no clear D. Looked up from germline, CDR1 is MGHDK and CDR2 is SYGVNS. The CDR3 is 16 amino acids. V was trimmed by 7 bases and J by 2 bases, leaving 20 bases between them. The CDR3 DNA reads as TGTGCCAGCATAATTGCCGAGGGAGGATTAAACTATGGCTACACCTTC. Protein product: CASIIAEGGLNYGYTF.

For the CDR3, the DNA is TGCGCCAGCAGCCAGCAGGGACAGGGATATCAGCCCCAGCATTTT. Translating gives CASSQQGQGYQPQHF. The chain employs TRBV4-1 and TRBJ1-5; 9 bases agree with TRBD1. Trimming took 3 bases from V and 5 from J; bases not matched to a gene: 5. Germline V gene lookup returns CDR1 MGHRA and CDR2 YSYEKL. The CDR3 covers 15 residues.

About this clonotype itself: Just one base apart from a much larger clone, this may be a read error. The rearrangement links TRBV7-6 to TRBJ2-5, with 11 bases lining up with TRBD2. The CDR3 runs to 14 residues. After removal of 6 bases from V and 10 bases from J, the junction contained 10 bases not matched to a gene. The germline CDR1 and CDR2 sequences are SGHVS and FNYEAQ. The DNA for the CDR3 is TGTGCCAGCAGTTTTAGCGGGGGGGTCGGAAACCAGTACTTC. Translated: CASSFSGGVGNQYF.

This clonotype was observed at least ten times. The CDR3 sequence is CASSLLAGGQDEQFF. DNA for the CDR3: TGTGCCAGCAGTTTACTAGCGGGGGGGCAGGATGAGCAGTTCTTC. The J gene is TRBJ2-1, the V gene TRBV2; 13 bases match TRBD2. J gave up 8 bases and V 5 bases, and 6 bases lay outside the gene matches. CDR1 is SNHLY, CDR2 FYNNEI, per germline. This CDR3 contains 15 residues.

This clonotype has only a few counts. The junction departs from germline at one end; a sequencing error may be responsible. The chain recombines TRBV10-2 with TRBJ1-1; TRBD1 agrees at 7 bases. The CDR3 has 15 amino acids. Germline CDR1 is WSHSY and CDR2 is SAAADI. As DNA, the CDR3 is TGTGCCAGCCAGGGGGGCCAGGGCGAGAACACTGAAGCTTTCTTT. Translating gives CASQGGQGENTEAFF.

To note about this clonotype: Its ends do not fully match the called genes, so a read error is possible. J is TRBJ2-7 and V is TRBV3-1; a possible D gene is TRBD2 (5 bases). This CDR3 spans 12 amino acids. Germline lookup yields CDR1 LGHDT and CDR2 YNNKEL (reference sequence). The CDR3 loop reads CASSQAGYEQCF. The CDR3 region has the DNA TGTGCCAGCAGCCAAGCGGGGTACGAGCAGTGCTTC.

With respect to this clonotype: This could be a read error, since a much larger clone is one nucleotide away. The rearrangement links TRBV3-1 to TRBJ1-1; 7 bases line up with TRBD1. V shed 3 bases and J 5 bases; nucleotides not matched to a gene: 6. The CDR3 consists of 14 residues. Germline CDR1 and CDR2: LGHDT and YNNKEL (reference sequence). Here the CDR3 reads CASSHTGARTEAFF. DNA of the CDR3: TGTGCCAGCAGCCATACAGGGGCCAGGACTGAAGCTTTCTTT.

In nucleotides, the CDR3 is TGTGCCATCCGAATCGGCGGCTCTGGGGCCAACGTCCTGACTTTC. Amino acid sequence: CAIRIGGSGANVLTF. This chain links TRBV6-6 with TRBJ2-6, with no clear D. The CDR3 has 15 residues. Between the trimmed V and J ends, which lost 10 bases and 0 bases, there was a span of 13 bases. Germline values: CDR1 MNHNY, CDR2 SVGAGI (reference sequence).

This clonotype was recorded many times. The chain recombines TRBV3-1 with TRBJ1-4, with 7 positions matching TRBD1. CDR1 is LGHDT and CDR2 is YNNKEL in the germline V gene (reference sequence). Trimming took 0 bases from V and 8 from J; bases not matched to a gene: 6. This CDR3 spans 15 amino acids. The DNA for the CDR3 is TGTGCCAGCAGCCAAGAGGGGACAGCGCGGGAAAAACTGTTTTTT. It encodes CASSQEGTAREKLFF.

The table lists this clonotype with many counts. The chain couples TRBV5-1 to TRBJ1-1; D uncertain. CDR3 length: 15 residues. Trimming left V 3 bases short and J 0 bases short, with 12 bases between. Germline CDR1 is SGHRS and CDR2 is YFSETQ. The CDR3 spells CASSSWVSMNTEAFF. The CDR3 DNA sequence: TGCGCCAGCAGCTCCTGGGTTTCCATGAACACTGAAGCTTTCTTT.

This rearrangement joins TRBV9 to TRBJ2-5; TRBD2 might be the D (5 bases). The CDR3 has 14 residues. Germline values: CDR1 SGDLS, CDR2 YYNGEE. V lost 4 bases and J lost 5, with 15 bases in between. CDR3 protein: CASSRTAVRETQYF. CDR3 in DNA: TGTGCCAGCAGCCGAACAGCGGTTCGGGAGACCCAGTACTTC.

The rearrangement uses TRBV9 and TRBJ2-1; D unclear. The V gene lost 4 bases and the J gene lost 12 bases, with 23 bases spanning the gap. The CDR3 is 15 residues long. The germline V gene has CDR1 SGDLS and CDR2 YYNGEE. The CDR3 coding sequence is TGTGCCAGCAGCTTAGAAGTAGCCCAGTACTATGGGCAGTTCTTC. Translated: CASSLEVAQYYGQFF. Drawing the rest from reference TRBV9 and TRBJ2-1, the complete variable domain is DSGVTQTPKHLITATGQRVTLRCSPRSGDLSVYWYQQSLDQGLQFLIQYYNGEERAKGNILERFSAQQFPDLHSELNLSSLELGDSALYFCASSLEVAQYYGQFFGPGTRLTVL.

This clonotype was counted ten times or more. The chain has TRBV2 and TRBJ1-1; D is ambiguous. The V end was cut by 1 base, the J end by 7 bases, with 10 bases between. Looked up from germline, CDR1 is SNHLY and CDR2 is FYNNEI. The CDR3 sequence is 13 residues long. CDR3: CASSEVGSFEAFF. The CDR3 region has the DNA TGTGCCAGCAGTGAAGTTGGGAGTTTTGAAGCTTTCTTT.